This TCR beta chain comes out of a study of CXCR3-negative and CXCR3-positive naive CD8 T cells. Germline CDR1 and CDR2: SEHNR and FQNEAQ (reference sequence). CDR3 size: 15 residues. Notes on the study in general: TRB CDR3s of CXCR3-positive naive cells were more hydrophobic than those of CXCR3-negative naive cells.

TRB cDNA libraries were made by UMI-labeled 5' RACE. No DNA is given; TCRdb re-called the 5' RACE reads and lists each CDR3 protein once. Reported are 150,000 to 180,000 distinct CDR3 sequences; the ten largest clones contain just under 0.5%. Concerning this clonotype: What it binds is not known.

Naive CD8+ T cells showed CD45RO-CCR7+CD27+CD95-. This rearrangement joins TRBV7-9 to TRBJ2-7; absent DNA, TCRdb's TRBD2 call cannot be checked. The source material was naive CXCR3+ CD8+ T cells from blood. Subset of the sample: CD45RO-CCR7+CD27+CD95- naive CD8+ T cells expressing CXCR3 (TNR3+). The TCR sequence derives from a human donor in good health. Some clones in this sample may be carry-over from other donors' samples. This chain's CDR3 is CASSSMGLETYEQYF.